What follows are 19 T cell receptor beta chains derived from one specimen sequenced in a study of blood T cell repertoires in COVID-19. This table comes from immunoSEQ multiplex PCR, and its TCRdb copy is limited to in-frame clones, with some not included. The sample consists of roughly 150,000 clones, 75% to 85% of them appearing once. Sample: peripheral blood. These TCRs come from a woman in her fifties or sixties in a cohort sampled during active or convalescent COVID-19.

This clone was counted once. V gene TRBV7-6 combines with J gene TRBJ1-2; the match to TRBD1 covers 9 bases. Germline CDR1 is SGHVS and CDR2 is FNYEAQ. This CDR3 is 14 amino acids long. The V segment lost 5 bases and the J segment 4 bases; nucleotides outside the gene matches: 5. The CDR3 DNA is TGTGCCAGCAGCCCGGACAGGGGAAGCTATGGCTACACCTTC. Protein: CASSPDRGSYGYTF.

This clone was seen a single time. This sequence joins TRBV2 and TRBJ1-5, with 11 bases that match TRBD1. In germline, CDR1 is SNHLY, CDR2 FYNNEI. Unmatched junction bases numbered 19, after V lost 11 bases and J lost 1 base. This CDR3 is built from 19 residues. In DNA form, the CDR3 reads TGTGCCTCCAGCACCCCATGGGGACAGGGGGTGGGCAGCAATCAGCCCCAGCATTTT. Translated, it gives CASSTPWGQGVGSNQPQHF. Using reference TRBV2 and TRBJ1-5 for the parts outside the CDR3, the full variable domain is EPEVTQTPSHQVTQMGQEVILRCVPISNHLYFYWYRQILGQKVEFLVSFYNNEISEKSEIFDDQFSVERPDGSNFTLKIRSTKLEDSAMYFCASSTPWGQGVGSNQPQHFGDGTRLSIL.

The chain uses TRBV19 and TRBJ1-1; 7 bases align to TRBD1. The CDR3 has 15 residues. V trimming: 7 bases; J trimming: 7 bases; junction bases outside the gene matches: 15. The germline gives CDR1 LNHDA, CDR2 SQIVND (reference sequence). The CDR3 loop reads CASKGAGTVRSEAFF. The CDR3 DNA reads as TGTGCCAGTAAGGGAGCCGGGACAGTTAGAAGTGAAGCTTTCTTT.

This chain links TRBV19 with TRBJ1-6; perhaps TRBD1 as D (6 bases). CDR3 size: 14 residues. V was trimmed by 4 bases and J by 9 bases, leaving 13 bases between them. Germline CDR1 reads LNHDA; CDR2 reads SQIVND (reference sequence). Written as DNA, the CDR3 is TGTGCCAGTAGTAGCCGGACAGAAGGTTCACCCCTCCACTTT. It specifies CASSSRTEGSPLHF. The complete variable domain, with remaining parts taken from reference TRBV19 and TRBJ1-6, reads DGGITQSPKYLFRKEGQNVTLSCEQNLNHDAMYWYRQDPGQGLRLIYYSQIVNDFQKGDIAEGYSVSREKKESFPLTVTSAQKNPTAFYLCASSSRTEGSPLHFGNGTRLTVT.

The CDR3 protein is CASSRSTSSYEQYF. Written as DNA, the CDR3 is TGTGCCAGCAGCCGAAGCACTAGCTCCTACGAGCAGTACTTC. The genes are TRBV7-8 and TRBJ2-7; a possible D gene is TRBD2 (5 bases). V was trimmed by 5 bases and J by 0 bases, leaving 11 bases between them. Per the germline V gene, CDR1 is SGHVS and CDR2 is FQNEAQ. CDR3 length: 14 residues.

The chain uses TRBV7-8 and TRBJ1-2, with a possible D match to TRBD1 (5 bases). CDR1 and CDR2 (germline): SGHVS, FQNEAQ. The CDR3 totals 13 residues. V was trimmed by 5 bases and J by 7 bases, leaving 14 bases between them. The CDR3 here is CASSPIGGGGYTF. The DNA for the CDR3 is TGTGCCAGCAGCCCCATCGGGGGGGGTGGCTACACCTTC. Using reference TRBV7-8 and TRBJ1-2 for the parts outside the CDR3, the full variable domain is GAGVSQSPRYKVAKRGQDVALRCDPISGHVSLFWYQQALGQGPEFLTYFQNEAQLDKSGLPSDRFFAERPEGSVSTLKIQRTQQEDSAVYLCASSPIGGGGYTFGSGTRLTVV.

The rearrangement joins TRBV5-1 to TRBJ2-4; 9 nucleotides align to TRBD1. CDR1 and CDR2 from the germline V gene are SGHRS and YFSETQ. The ends lost 4 bases at V and 7 bases at J; junction bases unmatched: 9. The CDR3 covers 15 residues. CDR3: CASSPTGQGSNIQYF. DNA for the CDR3: TGCGCCAGCAGCCCTACGGGACAGGGATCGAACATTCAGTACTTC.

CDR3 nucleotides: TGCAGCTTCGGACAGTCTTATGGCTACACCTTC. Translating gives CSFGQSYGYTF. The chain employs TRBV29-1 and TRBJ1-2, with a possible D match to TRBD1 (6 bases). The CDR3 loop spans 11 amino acids. The germline V gene encodes CDR1 SQVTM and CDR2 ANQGSEA. Trimming shortened V by 8 bases and J by 5 bases, and 12 bases separated the two germline ends.

This clone was counted a single time. The CDR3 sequence: CASSPDRNYGYTF. Here the CDR3 DNA reads TGTGCCAGCAGCCCGGACAGGAACTATGGCTACACCTTC. This chain connects TRBV7-2 to TRBJ1-2, with 7 bases that match TRBD1. The CDR3 runs 13 residues. J lost 2 bases, V lost 5 bases, and 2 bases had no gene match. Per germline, CDR1 SGHTA and CDR2 FQGNSA. Drawing the rest from reference TRBV7-2 and TRBJ1-2, the complete variable domain is GAGVSQSPSNKVTEKGKDVELRCDPISGHTALYWYRQSLGQGLEFLIYFQGNSAPDKSGLPSDRFSAERTGGSVSTLTIQRTQQEDSAVYLCASSPDRNYGYTFGSGTRLTVV.

The V call is TRBV29-1, the J call TRBJ2-1, with 14 bases matching TRBD2. Germline CDR1 reads SQVTM; CDR2 reads ANQGSEA. There are 18 residues in the CDR3. J gave up 1 base and V 6 bases, and 11 bases lay outside the gene matches. CDR3 sequence: CSVLRLAGGPSSYNEQFF. Here the CDR3 DNA reads TGCAGCGTCCTCCGACTAGCGGGGGGGCCGTCATCCTACAATGAGCAGTTCTTC.

This clone has more than one count but fewer than ten. The V call is TRBV6-5, the J call TRBJ1-1, with 7 nucleotides matching TRBD1. The germline CDR1 and CDR2 sequences are MNHEY and SVGAGI. This CDR3 comprises 16 residues. V trimming: 4 bases; J trimming: 4 bases; junction bases outside the gene matches: 12. CDR3 nucleotides: TGTGCCAGCAGTTCCCCCCGGACAGGTAGGGGCACTGAAGCTTTCTTT. It codes for CASSSPRTGRGTEAFF.

The chain carries TRBV19 and TRBJ1-3; weak D call: TRBD1 (5 bases). This CDR3 is built from 17 residues. V lost 5 bases, J lost 0 bases, and 17 bases lay in between. Germline CDR1 is LNHDA and CDR2 is SQIVND (reference sequence). The CDR3, as DNA: TGTGCCAGTAGTTCTCAGGCGTGGGGCCTCTCTGGAAACACCATATATTTT. Its protein product is CASSSQAWGLSGNTIYF.

CDR3 sequence: CAWSGQNNSPLHF. CDR3 sequence (DNA): TGTGCCTGGTCGGGACAGAATAATTCACCCCTCCACTTT. The chain combines TRBV30 with TRBJ1-6, with 7 bases aligning to TRBD1. The V gene end was trimmed by 5 bases and the J gene end by 5 bases; junction bases not matched to a gene: 3. The germline V gene encodes CDR1 GTSNPN and CDR2 SVGIG (reference sequence). This CDR3 has 13 residues. Variable domain in full (rest from reference TRBV30 and TRBJ1-6): SQTIHQWPATLVQPVGSPLSLECTVEGTSNPNLYWYRQAAGRGLQLLFYSVGIGQISSEVPQNLSASRPQDRQFILSSKKLLLSDSGFYLCAWSGQNNSPLHFGNGTRLTVT.

The rearrangement joins TRBV24-1 to TRBJ2-3; 8 nucleotides agree with TRBD2. From germline, CDR1 is KGHDR and CDR2 SFDVKD. With V trimmed by 6 bases and J by 6 bases, 4 bases remained unmatched. This CDR3 spans 13 amino acids. The CDR3 reads CATSQGGGDTQYF. For the CDR3, the DNA is TGTGCCACCAGTCAGGGCGGGGGGGATACGCAGTATTTT.

V is TRBV3-1 (or the pseudogene TRBV3-2) and J is TRBJ2-2, with no clear D. V lost 3 bases to trimming and J lost 0 bases, with 8 bases between them. Germline V gene data show CDR1 as LGHDT and CDR2 as YNNKEL (reference sequence). The CDR3 has 15 amino acids. This chain's CDR3 is CASSQYFPNTGELFF. CDR3 coding DNA: TGTGCCAGCAGCCAGTATTTCCCGAACACCGGGGAGCTGTTTTTT.

This chain connects TRBV30 to TRBJ2-7, with D unresolved. Trimming cost V 8 bases and J 0 bases, with 14 bases left between them. The CDR3 runs to 13 residues. Germline V gene sequence: CDR1 GTSNPN, CDR2 SVGIG (reference sequence). The CDR3 sequence: CAALGPSSYEQYF. CDR3 nucleotide sequence: TGTGCCGCGTTGGGCCCCAGCTCCTACGAGCAGTACTTC.

The rearrangement links TRBV18 to TRBJ1-1, with D maybe TRBD1 (6 bases). Deletions cut 3 bases from V and 1 base from J, with 15 bases between. This CDR3 has 16 amino acids. Germline V gene sequence: CDR1 KGHSH, CDR2 LQKENI. Written as DNA, the CDR3 is TGTGCCAGCTCACCTGGGGGCGGGGGAAGGAACACTGAAGCTTTCTTT. It codes for CASSPGGGGRNTEAFF. The complete variable domain, with remaining parts taken from reference TRBV18 and TRBJ1-1, reads NAGVMQNPRHLVRRRGQEARLRCSPMKGHSHVYWYRQLPEEGLKFMVYLQKENIIDESGMPKERFSAEFPKEGPSILRIQQVVRGDSAAYFCASSPGGGGRNTEAFFGQGTRLTVV.

A few counts support this clone. The V and J genes are TRBV10-1 and TRBJ2-2, with D possibly matching TRBD1 (5 bases). There are 15 residues in the CDR3. Germline V CDR1 and CDR2: WNHNN, SYGVQD (reference sequence). V gave up 1 base and J gave up 1 base, with 7 bases separating them. The CDR3 is CASSEYGQNTGELFF. DNA for the CDR3: TGCGCCAGCAGTGAGTACGGACAGAACACCGGGGAGCTGTTTTTT.

This clone occurred once. The chain employs TRBV19 and TRBJ1-5, with D perhaps matching TRBD1 (5 bases). V dropped 2 bases and J dropped 6 bases, with 8 bases sitting between them. The CDR3 is made up of 13 amino acids. Germline V gene data show CDR1 as LNHDA and CDR2 as SQIVND (reference sequence). The CDR3 sequence is CASSITGSQPQHF. For the CDR3, the DNA is TGTGCCAGTAGTATAACAGGTAGTCAGCCCCAGCATTTT.